Below are 30 T cell receptor beta chains sequenced from a single sample in a study of blood T cell repertoires in COVID-19. Sequenced by immunoSEQ multiplex PCR; TCRdb stores in-frame clones only, minus some. The table lists about 240,000 clones, approximately 83% of them singletons. Sequencing was done on a sample of peripheral blood. These receptors were obtained from a man aged 25-45 years who had recovered from COVID-19.

The chain joins TRBV2 to TRBJ2-7, with 7 nucleotides matching TRBD2. With 1 base clipped from V and 7 bases from J, the junction kept 4 bases outside the gene matches. The CDR3 sequence is 13 residues long. Germline lookup yields CDR1 SNHLY and CDR2 FYNNEI. Here the CDR3 reads CASSEETSREQYF. For the CDR3, the DNA is TGTGCCAGCAGTGAAGAGACTAGCAGGGAGCAGTACTTC.

V usage is TRBV28 and J usage is TRBJ2-2; 7 positions match TRBD2. V was pared by 2 bases and J by 2 bases, with 5 bases of the junction left unmatched. Germline V gene data show CDR1 as MDHEN and CDR2 as SYDVKM. This CDR3 contains 16 residues. The CDR3 reads CASSLGGLINTGELFF. CDR3 coding DNA: TGTGCCAGCAGTTTAGGGGGACTAATCAACACCGGGGAGCTGTTTTTT. The full variable domain, in which reference TRBV28 and TRBJ2-2 provide the parts outside the CDR3, is DVKVTQSSRYLVKRTGEKVFLECVQDMDHENMFWYRQDPGLGLRLIYFSYDVKMKEKGDIPEGYSVSREKKERFSLILESASTNQTSMYLCASSLGGLINTGELFFGEGSRLTVL.

CDR3 DNA: TGTGCCAGCTCCCTTCTTGGCGGCCTTACCTACGAGCAGTACGTC. Encoded protein: CASSLLGGLTYEQYV. This sequence joins TRBV18 and TRBJ2-7; D gene ambiguous. CDR1 and CDR2 from the germline V gene are KGHSH and LQKENI. The CDR3 has 15 amino acids. V gave up 6 bases and J gave up 2 bases, with 17 bases separating them.

This chain links TRBV24-1 with TRBJ1-5; maybe TRBD1 (6 bases). The V and J ends lost 4 bases and 3 bases respectively, with 9 bases between them. CDR1 is KGHDR, CDR2 SFDVKD, per germline. The CDR3 is made up of 14 amino acids. CDR3 amino acids: CATSDQGNNQPQHF. The CDR3 DNA is TGTGCCACCAGTGACCAGGGGAACAATCAGCCCCAGCATTTT.

This clone was detected once. As DNA, the CDR3 is TGTGCCAGCAGTGAACGTCCCTTCTCCTATAATTCACCCCTCCACTTT. It translates to CASSERPFSYNSPLHF. J is TRBJ1-6 and V is TRBV6-1; no firm D call. The V gene lost 2 bases and the J gene lost 0 bases, with 8 bases spanning the gap. The CDR3 consists of 16 residues. Germline CDR1 MNHNS, CDR2 SASEGT.

V is TRBV6-6 and J is TRBJ1-1, with a tentative D call TRBD1 (6 bases). Trimming left V 2 bases short and J 7 bases short, with 20 bases between. The CDR3 runs 16 residues. Germline values: CDR1 MNHNY, CDR2 SVGAGI (reference sequence). The DNA for the CDR3 is TGTGCCAGCAGTTACAGGACAGCAAGATCTCAGGGTGAAGCTTTCTTT. Encoded protein: CASSYRTARSQGEAFF.

V gene TRBV3-1 (or the pseudogene TRBV3-2) combines with J gene TRBJ2-3, with TRBD2 matching 15 bases. Germline V CDR1 and CDR2: LGHDT, YNNKEL (reference sequence). This CDR3 region has 18 residues. V trimming: 4 bases; J trimming: 2 bases; junction bases outside the gene matches: 7. CDR3 sequence (DNA): TGTGCCAGCAGCCCAACCGGGACTAGCGGGGGGAACACAGATACGCAGTATTTT. Protein product: CASSPTGTSGGNTDTQYF.

The chain couples TRBV19 to TRBJ1-1, with a possible D match to TRBD1 (6 bases). The CDR3 spans 13 residues. V dropped 5 bases and J dropped 4 bases, with 11 bases sitting between them. The germline gives CDR1 LNHDA, CDR2 SQIVND (reference sequence). The DNA for the CDR3 is TGTGCCAGTAGTCCGGCAGGGGTCACTGAAGCTTTCTTT. Encoded protein: CASSPAGVTEAFF. Complete variable domain (other parts from reference TRBV19 and TRBJ1-1): DGGITQSPKYLFRKEGQNVTLSCEQNLNHDAMYWYRQDPGQGLRLIYYSQIVNDFQKGDIAEGYSVSREKKESFPLTVTSAQKNPTAFYLCASSPAGVTEAFFGQGTRLTVV.

The chain employs TRBV3-1 (or the pseudogene TRBV3-2) and TRBJ1-2, with D possibly TRBD1 on 6 matching bases. Trimming pared 4 bases from V and 4 bases from J, leaving 16 bases between. Germline lookup yields CDR1 LGHDT and CDR2 YNNKEL (reference sequence). The CDR3 sequence is 15 residues long. The chain's CDR3 is CASSPLGQGTYGYTF. In DNA form, the CDR3 reads TGTGCCAGCAGCCCCCTGGGGCAGGGGACCTATGGCTACACCTTC.

The chain recombines TRBV2 with TRBJ1-1; 10 positions agree with TRBD1. Germline-derived CDR1 and CDR2 are SNHLY and FYNNEI. The CDR3 is made up of 14 amino acids. Trimming removed 5 bases from V and 6 bases from J; junction bases left unmatched: 6. The CDR3 bases are TGTGCCAGCAGTTTGGGACAGGGGCTGCCTGAAGCTTTCTTT. Amino acids: CASSLGQGLPEAFF.

The genes are TRBV19 and TRBJ2-1; 8 nucleotides match TRBD2. This CDR3 spans 20 amino acids. V trimming: 0 bases; J trimming: 5 bases; junction bases outside the gene matches: 18. Per the germline V gene, CDR1 is LNHDA and CDR2 is SQIVND (reference sequence). This chain's CDR3 is CASSIDHRGVGAGVNNEQFF. The CDR3 DNA follows: TGTGCCAGTAGTATAGATCATCGCGGGGTAGGAGCGGGGGTAAACAATGAGCAGTTCTTC.

In the case of this clone: At the DNA level, this CDR3 is encoded by other sequences in the same sample as well. This rearrangement joins TRBV9 to TRBJ2-3; 16 nucleotides line up with TRBD2. This CDR3 has 16 amino acids. V trimming: 5 bases; J trimming: 3 bases; junction bases outside the gene matches: 3. CDR1 is SGDLS, CDR2 YYNGEE, per germline. CDR3 residues: CASSGTSGGATDTQYF. The DNA for the CDR3 is TGTGCCAGCAGTGGGACTAGCGGGGGGGCAACAGATACGCAGTATTTT.

This clone has only a few counts. The chain uses TRBV20-1 and TRBJ1-5; D might be TRBD1 (5 bases). Trimming took off 3 bases at V and 2 bases at J, with 11 bases between the two ends. The CDR3 has 14 residues. The germline V gene encodes CDR1 DFQATT and CDR2 SNEGSKA (reference sequence). For the CDR3, the DNA is TGCAGTGCTAGTATCGGCAGGGGCAATCAGCCCCAGCATTTT. Protein product: CSASIGRGNQPQHF.

This chain joins TRBV25-1 and TRBJ1-6; D is ambiguous. The V and J ends lost 5 bases and 5 bases respectively, with 10 bases between them. CDR3 length: 14 amino acids. The germline V gene encodes CDR1 MGHDK and CDR2 SYGVNS. In DNA, the CDR3 is TGTGCCAGCAGTTTGGCAGTCCATAATTCACCCCTCCACTTT. Translation: CASSLAVHNSPLHF.

This clone appeared many times. Other DNA sequences in this specimen translate into the identical CDR3. The chain employs TRBV9 and TRBJ2-5, with no clear D. The germline CDR1 and CDR2 sequences are SGDLS and YYNGEE. CDR3 length: 14 residues. Between the trimmed V and J ends, which lost 0 bases and 0 bases, there was a span of 6 bases. The CDR3 spells CASSVGAYQETQYF. CDR3 bases: TGTGCCAGCAGCGTAGGTGCGTACCAAGAGACCCAGTACTTC.

The V and J genes are TRBV2 and TRBJ1-6, with TRBD1 matching 7 bases. Germline V CDR1 and CDR2: SNHLY, FYNNEI. The CDR3 sequence is 15 residues long. J gave up 7 bases and V 6 bases, and 9 bases lay outside the gene matches. CDR3 in amino acids: CASRRIQGRNSPLHF. CDR3 bases: TGTGCCAGCAGGAGAATACAGGGGCGGAATTCACCCCTCCACTTT.

V gene TRBV13 combines with J gene TRBJ1-2, with D perhaps matching TRBD1 (5 bases). Trimming cost V 5 bases and J 6 bases, with 13 bases left between them. This CDR3 is built from 13 residues. Germline CDR1 is PRHDT and CDR2 is FYEKMQ (reference sequence). The CDR3 bases are TGTGCCAGCAGCACCTCCGGGGGTAATGGCTACACCTTC. Translated, it gives CASSTSGGNGYTF.

The gene calls are TRBV3-1 (or the pseudogene TRBV3-2) and TRBJ2-1; no clear D. CDR3 length: 14 residues. Trimming removed 0 bases at V and 9 bases at J, with 12 bases between. Per the germline V gene, CDR1 is LGHDT and CDR2 is YNNKEL (reference sequence). CDR3 in DNA: TGTGCCAGCAGCCAAGACTCAGGTACAAGTGAGCAGTTCTTC. It translates to CASSQDSGTSEQFF.

The rearrangement uses TRBV18 and TRBJ1-1; D gene ambiguous. The CDR3 has 15 residues. Per the germline V gene, CDR1 is KGHSH and CDR2 is LQKENI. V lost 6 bases and J lost 1, with 15 bases in between. CDR3 amino acids: CASSPREVRNTEAFF. The CDR3 DNA is TGTGCCAGCTCTCCGCGGGAGGTCAGGAACACTGAAGCTTTCTTT.

CDR3 DNA: TGTGCCAGTAGTACGCAGGGCACCGGGGAGCTGTTTTTT. Amino acid sequence: CASSTQGTGELFF. This chain joins TRBV19 and TRBJ2-2, with D maybe TRBD1 (5 bases). The CDR3 sequence is 13 residues long. V was trimmed by 4 bases and J by 4 bases, leaving 7 bases between them. CDR1 and CDR2 (germline): LNHDA, SQIVND (reference sequence).

V is TRBV5-1 and J is TRBJ2-7, with 9 bases matching TRBD1. Losses at the gene ends were 2 bases for V and 2 bases for J; bases not matched to a gene: 5. Per germline, CDR1 SGHRS and CDR2 YFSETQ. This CDR3 has 15 residues. CDR3 protein: CASSLGTGITYEQYF. The DNA of the CDR3 is TGCGCCAGCAGCTTAGGGACAGGGATTACCTACGAGCAGTACTTC.

The V gene is TRBV25-1, the J gene TRBJ2-2, with TRBD1 as a possible D gene (6 bases). The V end was cut by 8 bases, the J end by 7 bases, with 11 bases between. This CDR3 spans 12 amino acids. CDR1 is MGHDK, CDR2 SYGVNS, per germline. The DNA for the CDR3 is TGTGCCAGCGCAGGGGATCACGGGGAGCTGTTTTTT. Amino acid sequence: CASAGDHGELFF.

The count of this clone is one. The rearrangement joins TRBV7-2 to TRBJ2-5; a possible D gene is TRBD2 (5 bases). Between the trimmed V and J ends, which lost 2 bases and 1 base, there was a span of 8 bases. The germline CDR1 and CDR2 sequences are SGHTA and FQGNSA. This CDR3 has 14 amino acids. The CDR3: CASSLRRFQETQYF. CDR3 DNA: TGTGCCAGCAGCTTACGGAGGTTCCAAGAGACCCAGTACTTC.

J is TRBJ1-1 and V is TRBV7-8, with a possible D match to TRBD1 (5 bases). The germline V gene has CDR1 SGHVS and CDR2 FQNEAQ. The CDR3 has 15 residues. Deletions cut 2 bases from V and 3 bases from J, with 13 bases between. CDR3 protein: CASSLLGGSYTEAFF. DNA of the CDR3: TGTGCCAGCAGCTTACTGGGGGGGAGCTACACTGAAGCTTTCTTT.

This clone was found once. This chain links TRBV5-1 with TRBJ2-3, with TRBD2 as a possible D gene (5 bases). Trimming took off 0 bases at V and 1 base at J, with 12 bases between the two ends. Looked up from germline, CDR1 is SGHRS and CDR2 is YFSETQ. There are 16 residues in the CDR3. DNA for the CDR3: TGCGCCAGCAGCTTGGAGGTCGCGGGTGGCACAGATACGCAGTATTTT. Its translation: CASSLEVAGGTDTQYF.

The gene calls are TRBV19 and TRBJ1-1; the match to TRBD1 covers 9 bases. The CDR3 contains 13 residues. CDR1 and CDR2 (germline): LNHDA, SQIVND (reference sequence). V lost 5 bases to trimming and J lost 7 bases; unmatched junction nucleotides: 5. CDR3 sequence: CASSVNRGLEAFF. DNA of the CDR3: TGTGCCAGTAGTGTAAACAGGGGGCTTGAAGCTTTCTTT. The full variable domain, rest sourced from reference TRBV19 and TRBJ1-1, is DGGITQSPKYLFRKEGQNVTLSCEQNLNHDAMYWYRQDPGQGLRLIYYSQIVNDFQKGDIAEGYSVSREKKESFPLTVTSAQKNPTAFYLCASSVNRGLEAFFGQGTRLTVV.

V usage is TRBV7-2 and J usage is TRBJ2-5, with 7 bases aligning to TRBD2. CDR3 length equals 14 residues. V was pared by 5 bases and J by 5 bases, with 8 bases of the junction left unmatched. In germline, CDR1 is SGHTA, CDR2 FQGNSA. The DNA of the CDR3 is TGTGCCAGCAGCCGCGGACTAGTCGGGGAGACCCAGTACTTC. Encoded protein: CASSRGLVGETQYF.

This chain joins TRBV23-1 and TRBJ2-7; 7 bases map to TRBD1. TRBV23-1 is designated an ORF whose function remains uncertain. V lost 0 bases, J lost 0 bases, and 11 bases stayed unmatched. The CDR3 sequence is 18 residues long. CDR3 protein: CASSQSLVRDRASYEQYV. CDR3 coding DNA: TGCGCCAGCAGTCAATCGTTAGTAAGGGACAGAGCCTCCTACGAGCAGTACGTC.

This clone was counted a few times. This chain connects TRBV28 to TRBJ2-7; D gene ambiguous. Germline assignment: CDR1 MDHEN and CDR2 SYDVKM. This CDR3 is built from 14 residues. Trimming removed 4 bases from V and 0 bases from J, with 10 bases in between. The CDR3 DNA reads as TGTGCCAGCAGTTCCGGGTCTGACTCCTACGAGCAGTACGTC. Protein sequence: CASSSGSDSYEQYV.

The rearrangement links TRBV12-3 or TRBV12-4 to TRBJ1-1; D gene unclear. CDR3 length: 13 amino acids. V was pared by 6 bases and J by 5 bases, with 13 bases between. The chain's CDR3 is CASSSHGLTEAFF. The CDR3 DNA sequence: TGTGCCAGCAGCTCCCACGGTCTGACTGAAGCTTTCTTT.